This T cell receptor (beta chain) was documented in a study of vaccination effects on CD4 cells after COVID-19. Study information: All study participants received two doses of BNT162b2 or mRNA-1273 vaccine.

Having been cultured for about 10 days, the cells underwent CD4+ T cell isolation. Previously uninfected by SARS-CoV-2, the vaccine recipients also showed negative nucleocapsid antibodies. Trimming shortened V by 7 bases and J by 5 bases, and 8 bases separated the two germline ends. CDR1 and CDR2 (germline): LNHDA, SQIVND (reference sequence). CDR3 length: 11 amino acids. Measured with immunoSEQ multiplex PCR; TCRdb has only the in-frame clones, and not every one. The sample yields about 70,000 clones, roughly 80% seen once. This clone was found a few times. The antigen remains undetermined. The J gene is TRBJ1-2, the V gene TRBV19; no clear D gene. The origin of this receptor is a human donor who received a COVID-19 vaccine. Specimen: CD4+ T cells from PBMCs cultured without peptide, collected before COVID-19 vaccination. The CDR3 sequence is CASTQGYGYTF. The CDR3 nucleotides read TGTGCCAGTACTCAAGGGTATGGCTACACCTTC.